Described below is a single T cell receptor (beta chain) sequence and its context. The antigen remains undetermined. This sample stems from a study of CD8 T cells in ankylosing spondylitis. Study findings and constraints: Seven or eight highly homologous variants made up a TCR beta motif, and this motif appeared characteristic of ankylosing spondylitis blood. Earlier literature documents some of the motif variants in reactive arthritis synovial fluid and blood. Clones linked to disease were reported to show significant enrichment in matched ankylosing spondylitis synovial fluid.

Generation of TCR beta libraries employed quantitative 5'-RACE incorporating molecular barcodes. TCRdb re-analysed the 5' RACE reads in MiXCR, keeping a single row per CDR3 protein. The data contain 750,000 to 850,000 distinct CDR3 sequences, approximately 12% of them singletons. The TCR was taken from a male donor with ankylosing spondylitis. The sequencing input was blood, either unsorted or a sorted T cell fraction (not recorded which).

In nucleotides, the CDR3 is TGTGCCAGCAGTCCCCTGGGACAGGCCCTAGCGGGTAATAATGAGCAGTTCTTC. This codes for CASSPLGQALAGNNEQFF. This chain joins TRBV12-3 or TRBV12-4 and TRBJ2-1; D is tentatively TRBD1 or TRBD2 (8 bases each). Between the trimmed V and J ends, which lost 5 bases and 7 bases, there was a span of 27 bases. This CDR3 has 18 residues.